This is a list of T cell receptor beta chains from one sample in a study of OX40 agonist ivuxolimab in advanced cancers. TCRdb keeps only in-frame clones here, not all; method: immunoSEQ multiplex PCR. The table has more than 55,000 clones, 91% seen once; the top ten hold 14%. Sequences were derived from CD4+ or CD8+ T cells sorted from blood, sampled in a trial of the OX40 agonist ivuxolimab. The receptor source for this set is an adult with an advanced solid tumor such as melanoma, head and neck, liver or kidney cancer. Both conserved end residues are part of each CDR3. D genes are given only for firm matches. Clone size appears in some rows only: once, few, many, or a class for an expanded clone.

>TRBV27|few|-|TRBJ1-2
CASTGYTF
TGTGCCAGCACCGGCTACACCTTC
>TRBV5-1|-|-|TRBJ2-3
CASSWGSHTDTQYF
TGCGCCAGCAGCTGGGGTTCCCACACAGATACGCAGTATTTT
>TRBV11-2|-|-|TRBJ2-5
CASSLVNKLEETQYF
TGTGCCAGCAGCTTAGTCAACAAATTAGAGGAGACCCAGTACTTC
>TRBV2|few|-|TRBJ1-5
CASRRRTDSNQPQHF
TGTGCCAGCAGGCGGAGGACGGATAGCAATCAGCCCCAGCATTTT
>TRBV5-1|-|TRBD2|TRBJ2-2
CASSQLAGGNTGELFF
TGCGCCAGCAGCCAATTAGCGGGAGGGAACACCGGGGAGCTGTTTTTT
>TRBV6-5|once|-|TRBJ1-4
CASSRRGGANEKLFF
TGTGCCAGCAGCCGGAGGGGGGGCGCTAATGAAAAACTGTTTTTT
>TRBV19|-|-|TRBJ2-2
CASSFSKTGELFF
TGTGCCAGTAGCTTTAGTAAGACCGGGGAGCTGTTTTTT
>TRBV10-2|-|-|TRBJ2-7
CASSLTGLRYEQYF
TGCGCCAGCAGCCTGACAGGCCTCCGGTACGAGCAGTACTTC
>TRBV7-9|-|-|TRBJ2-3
CASSLFADTQYF
TGTGCCAGCAGCTTATTTGCAGATACGCAGTATTTT
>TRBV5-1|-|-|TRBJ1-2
CASRADVPYGYTF
TGCGCCAGCAGGGCGGACGTTCCCTATGGCTACACCTTC
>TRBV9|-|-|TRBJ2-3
CASSVVSGANTQYF
TGTGCCAGCAGCGTAGTCTCCGGGGCAAATACGCAGTATTTT
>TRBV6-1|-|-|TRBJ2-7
CASSEEVGGYEQYF
TGTGCCAGCAGTGAAGAGGTGGGGGGCTACGAGCAGTACTTC
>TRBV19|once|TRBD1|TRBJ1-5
CASRDRVLSNQPQHF
TGTGCCAGTAGGGACAGGGTTCTGAGCAATCAGCCCCAGCATTTT
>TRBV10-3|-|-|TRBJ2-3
CATLSSDTQYF
TGTGCCACCCTCTCCTCAGATACGCAGTATTTT
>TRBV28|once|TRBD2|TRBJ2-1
CASSFRRRLAGDNEQFF
TGTGCCAGCAGTTTCCGCCGTCGACTAGCGGGAGACAATGAGCAGTTCTTC
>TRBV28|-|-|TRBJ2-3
CASSLGAGLTSTDTQYF
TGTGCCAGCAGTTTAGGGGCGGGCCTGACTAGCACAGATACGCAGTATTTT
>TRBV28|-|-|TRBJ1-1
CASSLFSRVETEAFF
TGTGCCAGCAGTTTATTCTCCAGGGTAGAAACTGAAGCTTTCTTT
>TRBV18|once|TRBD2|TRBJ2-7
CASSPPGLGYEQYF
TGTGCCAGCTCACCCCCGGGACTAGGCTACGAGCAGTACTTC
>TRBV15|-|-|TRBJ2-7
CATSLDPAYEQYF
TGTGCCACCAGCTTGGACCCAGCCTACGAGCAGTACTTC
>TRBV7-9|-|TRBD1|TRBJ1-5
CASSEQGSLQPQHF
TGTGCCAGCAGCGAACAGGGGAGCTTGCAGCCCCAGCATTTT
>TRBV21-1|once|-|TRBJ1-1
CASSFHRGSDTEAFF
TGTGCCAGCAGCTTTCACAGGGGATCGGACACTGAAGCTTTCTTT
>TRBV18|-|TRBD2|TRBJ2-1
CASSPLLAGGPSNEQFF
TGTGCCAGCTCACCACTACTAGCGGGAGGGCCGTCCAATGAGCAGTTCTTC
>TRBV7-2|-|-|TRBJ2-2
CASSSRRDTGELFF
TGTGCCAGCAGCTCCCGACGAGACACCGGGGAGCTGTTTTTT
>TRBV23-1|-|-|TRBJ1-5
CASSQAGRNQPQHF
TGCGCCAGCAGTCAAGCAGGGCGCAATCAGCCCCAGCATTTT
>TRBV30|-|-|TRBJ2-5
CAWSVGKTQYF
TGTGCCTGGAGTGTAGGGAAGACCCAGTACTTC
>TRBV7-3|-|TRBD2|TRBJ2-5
CASSAGLAGGPAQETQYF
TGTGCCAGCAGCGCCGGACTAGCGGGAGGGCCGGCACAAGAGACCCAGTACTTC
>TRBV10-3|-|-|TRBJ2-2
CAISGLEGTGELFF
TGTGCCATCAGTGGGCTCGAGGGGACCGGGGAGCTGTTTTTT
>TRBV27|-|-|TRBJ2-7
CASSYRDTSYEQYF
TGTGCCAGCAGTTACAGGGATACCTCCTACGAGCAGTACTTC
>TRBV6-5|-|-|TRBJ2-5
CASSLSFSGIQETQYF
TGTGCCAGCAGTTTGTCCTTTAGCGGAATCCAAGAGACCCAGTACTTC
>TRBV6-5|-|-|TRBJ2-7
CASSSTGQTYEQYF
TGTGCCAGCAGTTCCACTGGACAGACCTACGAGCAGTACTTC
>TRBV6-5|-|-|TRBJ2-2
CASSYGTSTGELFF
TGTGCCAGCAGTTATGGCACTTCCACCGGGGAGCTGTTTTTT
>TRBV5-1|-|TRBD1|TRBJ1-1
CASSWGTENTEAFF
TGCGCCAGCAGCTGGGGGACAGAGAACACTGAAGCTTTCTTT
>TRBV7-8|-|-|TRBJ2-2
CASSQDGNTGELFF
TGTGCCAGCAGCCAGGACGGGAACACCGGGGAGCTGTTTTTT
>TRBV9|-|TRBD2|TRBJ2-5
CASSVRPGGLAGLKETQYF
TGTGCCAGCAGCGTACGTCCGGGGGGACTAGCGGGACTTAAAGAGACCCAGTACTTC
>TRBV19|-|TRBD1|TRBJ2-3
CASSADRDTDTQYF
TGTGCCAGTAGTGCGGACAGGGACACAGATACGCAGTATTTT
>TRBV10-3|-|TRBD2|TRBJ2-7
CATLHSPSGGEQYF
TGTGCCACCCTCCACTCCCCTAGCGGGGGCGAGCAGTACTTC
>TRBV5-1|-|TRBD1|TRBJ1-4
CASSSGTGHEKLFF
TGCGCCAGCAGCTCCGGGACAGGTCATGAAAAACTGTTTTTT
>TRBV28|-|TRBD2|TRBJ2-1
CAGGAGGYNEQFF
TGTGCTGGGGGAGCGGGAGGGTACAATGAGCAGTTCTTC
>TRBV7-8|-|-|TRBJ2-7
CASSLDYEQYF
TGTGCCAGCAGCTTAGACTACGAGCAGTACTTC
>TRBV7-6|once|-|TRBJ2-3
CASSLAAGQSTDTQYF
TGTGCCAGCAGCTTAGCAGCGGGACAATCCACAGATACGCAGTATTTT
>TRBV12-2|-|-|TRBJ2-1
CASRLRGDLLNEQFF
TGTGCAAGTCGCCTCCGGGGGGATCTCTTAAATGAGCAGTTCTTC
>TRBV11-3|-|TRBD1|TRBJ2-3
CASSLGQGNTDTQYF
TGTGCCAGCAGCTTAGGACAGGGGAACACAGATACGCAGTATTTT
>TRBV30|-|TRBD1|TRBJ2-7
CAWSPDRGYEQYF
TGTGCCTGGAGTCCGGACAGGGGCTACGAGCAGTACTTC
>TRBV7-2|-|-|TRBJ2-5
CASSPMTSLETQYF
TGTGCCAGCAGCCCCATGACCTCACTCGAGACCCAGTACTTC
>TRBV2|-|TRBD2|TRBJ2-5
CASSTGGLAGRGETQYF
TGTGCCAGCAGTACTGGGGGACTAGCGGGGCGTGGGGAGACCCAGTACTTC
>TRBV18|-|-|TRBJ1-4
CVSSLSSHEKLFF
TGTGTCAGCTCACTAAGCAGCCATGAAAAACTGTTTTTT
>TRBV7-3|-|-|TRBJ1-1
CASSLQENTEAFF
TGTGCCAGCAGCTTACAGGAGAACACTGAAGCTTTCTTT
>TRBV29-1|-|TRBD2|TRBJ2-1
CSVAGLAENEQFF
TGCAGCGTTGCGGGACTAGCGGAAAATGAGCAGTTCTTC